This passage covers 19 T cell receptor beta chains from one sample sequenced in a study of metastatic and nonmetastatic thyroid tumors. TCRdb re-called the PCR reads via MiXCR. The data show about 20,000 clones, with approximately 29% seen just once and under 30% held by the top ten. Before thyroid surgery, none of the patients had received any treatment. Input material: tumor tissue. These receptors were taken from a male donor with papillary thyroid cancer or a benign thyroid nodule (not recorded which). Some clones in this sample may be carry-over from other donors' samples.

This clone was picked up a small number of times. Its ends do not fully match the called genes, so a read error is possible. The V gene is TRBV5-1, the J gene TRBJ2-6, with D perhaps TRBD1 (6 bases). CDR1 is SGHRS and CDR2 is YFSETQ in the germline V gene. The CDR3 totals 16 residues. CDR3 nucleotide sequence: TGCGCCAGCACCCCTCGTGGGGGCTGTGGGACCAACGTCCTGACTTTC. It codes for CASTPRGGCGTNVLTF.

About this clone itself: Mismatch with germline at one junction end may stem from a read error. CDR3 protein: CSSSESAGGYGANVLTF. CDR3 sequence (DNA): TGTTCCAGCAGTGAAAGCGCCGGCGGGTACGGGGCCAACGTCCTGACTTTC. This chain uses TRBV6-1 with TRBJ2-6; tentative D call: TRBD2 (5 bases). Per the germline V gene, CDR1 is MNHNS and CDR2 is SASEGT. This CDR3 spans 17 amino acids.

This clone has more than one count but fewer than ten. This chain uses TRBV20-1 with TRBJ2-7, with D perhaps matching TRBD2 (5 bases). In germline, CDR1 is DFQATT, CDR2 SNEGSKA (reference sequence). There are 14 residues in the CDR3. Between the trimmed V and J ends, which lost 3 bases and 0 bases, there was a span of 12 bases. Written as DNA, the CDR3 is TGCAGTGCTAGGTGGGCCGCGGGCTCCTACGAGCAGTACTTC. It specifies CSARWAAGSYEQYF.

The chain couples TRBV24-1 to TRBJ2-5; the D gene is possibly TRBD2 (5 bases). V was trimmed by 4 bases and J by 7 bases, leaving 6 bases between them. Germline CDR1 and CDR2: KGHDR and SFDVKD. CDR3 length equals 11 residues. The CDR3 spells CATSEDSTQYF. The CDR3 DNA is TGTGCCACCAGTGAGGACTCGACCCAGTACTTC.

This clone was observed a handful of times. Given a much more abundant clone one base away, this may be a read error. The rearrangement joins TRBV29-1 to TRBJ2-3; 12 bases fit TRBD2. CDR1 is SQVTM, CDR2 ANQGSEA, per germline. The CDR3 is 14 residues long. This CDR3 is CIVLAGGPGDTQYF. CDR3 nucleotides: TGCATCGTCCTAGCGGGGGGGCCGGGAGATACGCAGTATTTT.

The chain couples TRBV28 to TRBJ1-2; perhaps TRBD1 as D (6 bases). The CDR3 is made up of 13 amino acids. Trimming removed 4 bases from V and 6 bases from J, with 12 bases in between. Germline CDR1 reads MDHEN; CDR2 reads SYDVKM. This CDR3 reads CASSSQGWNGYTF. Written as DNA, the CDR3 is TGTGCCAGCAGTTCACAGGGTTGGAATGGCTACACCTTC.

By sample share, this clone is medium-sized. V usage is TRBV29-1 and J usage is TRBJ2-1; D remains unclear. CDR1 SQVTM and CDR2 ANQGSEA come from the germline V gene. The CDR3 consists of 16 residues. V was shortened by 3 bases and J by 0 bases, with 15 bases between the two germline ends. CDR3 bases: TGCAGCGTTGAGGCGGCCGACCGGAGCTCCTACAATGAGCAGTTCTTC. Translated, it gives CSVEAADRSSYNEQFF.

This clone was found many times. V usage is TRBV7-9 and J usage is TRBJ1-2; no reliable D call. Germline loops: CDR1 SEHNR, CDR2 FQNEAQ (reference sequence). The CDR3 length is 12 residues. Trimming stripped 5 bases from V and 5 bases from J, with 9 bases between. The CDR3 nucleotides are TGTGCCAGCAGCATTGTAGATTATGGCTACACCTTC. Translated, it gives CASSIVDYGYTF.

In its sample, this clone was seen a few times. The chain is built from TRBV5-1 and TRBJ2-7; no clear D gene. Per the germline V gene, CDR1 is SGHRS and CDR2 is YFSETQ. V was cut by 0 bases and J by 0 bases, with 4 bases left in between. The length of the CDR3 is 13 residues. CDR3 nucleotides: TGCGCCAGCAGCTTGGCCGCCTCCTACGAGCAGTACTTC. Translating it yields CASSLAASYEQYF.

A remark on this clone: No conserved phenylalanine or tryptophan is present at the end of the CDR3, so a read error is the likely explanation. The CDR3 loop is CASKIAGAGELFS. The CDR3 DNA follows: TGTGCCAGCAAAATAGCGGGAGCTGGGGAGCTGTTTTCT. The chain employs TRBV27 and TRBJ2-2, with 9 bases lining up with TRBD2. Trimming took 7 bases from V and 8 from J; bases not matched to a gene: 5. Germline values: CDR1 MNHEY, CDR2 SMNVEV (reference sequence). This CDR3 is 13 amino acids long.

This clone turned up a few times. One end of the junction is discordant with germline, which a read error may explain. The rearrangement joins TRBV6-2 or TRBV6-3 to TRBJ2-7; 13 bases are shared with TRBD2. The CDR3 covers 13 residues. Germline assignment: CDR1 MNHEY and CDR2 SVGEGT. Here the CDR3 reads CASRTSGRAGLDF. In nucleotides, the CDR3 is TGTGCCAGCAGAACTAGCGGGAGGGCCGGGTTGGACTTC.

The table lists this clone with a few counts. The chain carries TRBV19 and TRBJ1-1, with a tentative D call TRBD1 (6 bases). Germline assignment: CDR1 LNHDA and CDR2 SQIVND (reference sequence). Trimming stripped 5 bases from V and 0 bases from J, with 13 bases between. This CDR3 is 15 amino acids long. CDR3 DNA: TGTGCCAGTAGTCCGCGGACAGTCATGAACACTGAAGCTTTCTTT. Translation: CASSPRTVMNTEAFF.

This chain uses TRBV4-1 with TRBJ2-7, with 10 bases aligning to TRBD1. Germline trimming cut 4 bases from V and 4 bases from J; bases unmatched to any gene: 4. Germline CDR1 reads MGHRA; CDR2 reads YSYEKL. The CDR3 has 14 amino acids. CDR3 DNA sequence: TGCGCCAGCAGCCCCCGGACAGGGGGGTACGAGCAGTACTTC. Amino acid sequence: CASSPRTGGYEQYF.

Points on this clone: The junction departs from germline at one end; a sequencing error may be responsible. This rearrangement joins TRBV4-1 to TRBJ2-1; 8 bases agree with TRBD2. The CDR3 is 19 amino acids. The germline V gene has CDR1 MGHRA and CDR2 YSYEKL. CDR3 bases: TGCGCCAGCAGCCAAGAGTCTCAGGGTAGGATAGCGGGAAGGGGGGAGCAGCTCTTC. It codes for CASSQESQGRIAGRGEQLF.

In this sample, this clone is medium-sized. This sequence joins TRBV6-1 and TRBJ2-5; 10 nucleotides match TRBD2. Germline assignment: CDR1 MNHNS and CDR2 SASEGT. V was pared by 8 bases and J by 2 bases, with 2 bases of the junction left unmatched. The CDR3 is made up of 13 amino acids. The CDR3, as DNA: TGTGCCAGCGAAGCGGGGGGGCAAGAGACCCAGTACTTC. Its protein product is CASEAGGQETQYF.

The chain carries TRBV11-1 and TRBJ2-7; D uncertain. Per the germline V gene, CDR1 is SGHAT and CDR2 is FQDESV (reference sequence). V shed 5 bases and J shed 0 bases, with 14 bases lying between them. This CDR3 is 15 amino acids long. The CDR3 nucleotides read TGTGCCAGCAGCCTGTTCTTCGGAAACTCCTACGAGCAGTACTTC. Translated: CASSLFFGNSYEQYF.

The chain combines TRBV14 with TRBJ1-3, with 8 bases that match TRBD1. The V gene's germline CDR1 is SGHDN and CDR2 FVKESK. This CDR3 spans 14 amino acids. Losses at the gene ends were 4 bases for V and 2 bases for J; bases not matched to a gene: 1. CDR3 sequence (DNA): TGTGCCAGCAGCCCACAGGGGGCTGGAAACACCATATATTTT. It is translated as CASSPQGAGNTIYF.

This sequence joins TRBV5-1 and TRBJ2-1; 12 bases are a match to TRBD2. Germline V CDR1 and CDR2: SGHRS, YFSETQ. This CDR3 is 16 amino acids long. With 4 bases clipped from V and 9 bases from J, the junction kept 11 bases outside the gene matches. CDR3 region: CASSTTTSGSKAEQFF. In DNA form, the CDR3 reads TGCGCCAGCAGCACGACGACTAGCGGGAGTAAAGCTGAGCAGTTCTTC.

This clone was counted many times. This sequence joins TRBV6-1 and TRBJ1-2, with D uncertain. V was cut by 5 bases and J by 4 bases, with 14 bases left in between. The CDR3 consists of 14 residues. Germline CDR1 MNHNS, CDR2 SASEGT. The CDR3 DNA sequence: TGTGCCAGCAGTTCCCGAATTGGAATCTATGGCTACACCTTC. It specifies CASSSRIGIYGYTF.